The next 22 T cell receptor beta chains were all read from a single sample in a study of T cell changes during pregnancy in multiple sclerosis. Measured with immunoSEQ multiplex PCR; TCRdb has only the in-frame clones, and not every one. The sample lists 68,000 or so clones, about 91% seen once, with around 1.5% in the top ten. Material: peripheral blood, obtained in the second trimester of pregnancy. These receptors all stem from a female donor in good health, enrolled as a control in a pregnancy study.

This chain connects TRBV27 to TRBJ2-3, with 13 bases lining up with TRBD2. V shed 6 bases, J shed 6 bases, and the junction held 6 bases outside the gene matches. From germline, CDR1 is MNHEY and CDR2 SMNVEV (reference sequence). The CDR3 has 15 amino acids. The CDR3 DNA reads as TGTGCCAGCAGCCCCGGGACTAGCGGGATGGATACGCAGTATTTT. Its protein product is CASSPGTSGMDTQYF.

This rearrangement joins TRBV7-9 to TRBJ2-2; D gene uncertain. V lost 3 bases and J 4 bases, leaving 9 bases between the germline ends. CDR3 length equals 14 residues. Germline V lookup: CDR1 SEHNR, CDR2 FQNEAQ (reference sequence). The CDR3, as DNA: TGTGCCAGCAGCTTTCTCACGGGCACCGGGGAGCTGTTTTTT. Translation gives CASSFLTGTGELFF.

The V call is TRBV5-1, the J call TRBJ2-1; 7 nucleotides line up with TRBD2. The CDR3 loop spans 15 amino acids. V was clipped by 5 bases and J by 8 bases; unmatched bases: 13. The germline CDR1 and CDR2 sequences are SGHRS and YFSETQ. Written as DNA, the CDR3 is TGCGCCAGCAGTGAACTACCCCGGGGGGTCGATGAGCAGTTCTTC. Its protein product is CASSELPRGVDEQFF.

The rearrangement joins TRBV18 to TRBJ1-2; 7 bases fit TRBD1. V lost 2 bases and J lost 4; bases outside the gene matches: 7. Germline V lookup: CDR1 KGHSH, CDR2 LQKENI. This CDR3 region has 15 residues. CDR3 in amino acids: CASSPSTGKGYGYTF. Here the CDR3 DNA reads TGTGCCAGCTCACCATCGACAGGGAAAGGCTATGGCTACACCTTC. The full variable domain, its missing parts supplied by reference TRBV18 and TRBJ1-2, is NAGVMQNPRHLVRRRGQEARLRCSPMKGHSHVYWYRQLPEEGLKFMVYLQKENIIDESGMPKERFSAEFPKEGPSILRIQQVVRGDSAAYFCASSPSTGKGYGYTFGSGTRLTVV.

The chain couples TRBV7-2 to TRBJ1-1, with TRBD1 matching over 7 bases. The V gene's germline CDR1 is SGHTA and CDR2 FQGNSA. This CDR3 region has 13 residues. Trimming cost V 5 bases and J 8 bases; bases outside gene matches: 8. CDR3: CASSRDRVGEAFF. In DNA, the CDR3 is TGTGCCAGCAGCCGTGACAGGGTTGGGGAAGCTTTCTTT.

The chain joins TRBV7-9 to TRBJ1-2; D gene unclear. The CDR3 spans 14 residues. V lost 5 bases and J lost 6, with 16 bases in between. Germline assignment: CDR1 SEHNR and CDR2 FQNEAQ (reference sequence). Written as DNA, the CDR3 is TGTGCCAGCAGCCCTGCCCCGGGAAGAGATGGCTACACCTTC. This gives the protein CASSPAPGRDGYTF.

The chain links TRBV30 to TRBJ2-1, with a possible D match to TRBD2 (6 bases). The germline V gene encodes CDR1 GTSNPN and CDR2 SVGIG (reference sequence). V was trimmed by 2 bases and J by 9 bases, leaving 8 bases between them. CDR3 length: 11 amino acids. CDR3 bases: TGTGCCTGGAGTAAAGCGGGTGAGCAGTTCTTC. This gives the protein CAWSKAGEQFF.

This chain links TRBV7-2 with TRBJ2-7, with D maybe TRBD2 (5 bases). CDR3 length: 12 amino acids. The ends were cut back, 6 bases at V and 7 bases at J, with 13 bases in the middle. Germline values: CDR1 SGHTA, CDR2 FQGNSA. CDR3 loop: CASRGRSWEQYF. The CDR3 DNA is TGTGCCAGCAGGGGGAGATCATGGGAGCAGTACTTC.

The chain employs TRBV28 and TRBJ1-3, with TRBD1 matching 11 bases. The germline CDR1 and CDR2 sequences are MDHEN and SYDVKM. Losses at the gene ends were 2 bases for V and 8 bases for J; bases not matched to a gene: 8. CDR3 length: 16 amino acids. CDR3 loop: CASSLAWTGGADTIYF. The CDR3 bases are TGTGCCAGCAGTTTAGCTTGGACAGGGGGCGCAGACACCATATATTTT.

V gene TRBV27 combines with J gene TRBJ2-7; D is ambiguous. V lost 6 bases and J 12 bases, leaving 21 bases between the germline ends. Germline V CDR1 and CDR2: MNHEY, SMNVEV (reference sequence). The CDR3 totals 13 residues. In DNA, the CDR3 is TGTGCCAGCAGATCGGCCGTTCTAATGAGGCCGTACTTC. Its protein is CASRSAVLMRPYF.

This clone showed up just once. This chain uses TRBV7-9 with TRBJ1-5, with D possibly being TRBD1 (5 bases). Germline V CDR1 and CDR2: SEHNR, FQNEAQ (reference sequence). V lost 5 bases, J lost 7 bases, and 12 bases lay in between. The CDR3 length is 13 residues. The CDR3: CASSPRGGQPQHF. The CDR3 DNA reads TGTGCCAGCAGCCCCCGCGGGGGGCAGCCCCAGCATTTT.

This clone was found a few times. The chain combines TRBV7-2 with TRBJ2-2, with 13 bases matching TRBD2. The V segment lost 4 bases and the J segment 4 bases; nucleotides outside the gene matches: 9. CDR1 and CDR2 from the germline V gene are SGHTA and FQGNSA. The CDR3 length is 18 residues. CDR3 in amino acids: CASSSPGLAGTGTGELFF. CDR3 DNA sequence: TGTGCCAGCAGCTCTCCGGGACTAGCGGGAACGGGCACCGGGGAGCTGTTTTTT.

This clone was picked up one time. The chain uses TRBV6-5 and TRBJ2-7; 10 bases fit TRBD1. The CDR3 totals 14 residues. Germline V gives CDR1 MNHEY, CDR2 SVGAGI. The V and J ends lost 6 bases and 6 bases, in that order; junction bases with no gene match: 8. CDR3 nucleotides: TGTGCCAGCAGATTTGGGACAGGGGACGGCGAGCAGTACTTC. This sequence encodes CASRFGTGDGEQYF.

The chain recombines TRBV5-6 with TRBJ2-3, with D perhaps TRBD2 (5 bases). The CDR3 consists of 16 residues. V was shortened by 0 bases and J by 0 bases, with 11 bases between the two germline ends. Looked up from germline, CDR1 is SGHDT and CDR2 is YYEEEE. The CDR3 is CASSLAPSRSTDTQYF. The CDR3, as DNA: TGTGCCAGCAGCTTGGCCCCTAGCCGTAGCACAGATACGCAGTATTTT.

In DNA form, the CDR3 reads TGTGCCAGCAGCGGCGGACTAGCGACTAGCACAGATACGCAGTATTTT. Protein: CASSGGLATSTDTQYF. The V gene is TRBV5-6, the J gene TRBJ2-3; 9 positions match TRBD2. The germline CDR1 and CDR2 sequences are SGHDT and YYEEEE. Losses at the gene ends were 4 bases for V and 0 bases for J; bases not matched to a gene: 6. The CDR3 is 16 amino acids.

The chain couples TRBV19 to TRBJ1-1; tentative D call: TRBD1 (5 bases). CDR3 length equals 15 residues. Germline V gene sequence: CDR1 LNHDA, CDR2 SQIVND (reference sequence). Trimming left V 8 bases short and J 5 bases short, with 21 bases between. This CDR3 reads CASVKGEGRRTEAFF. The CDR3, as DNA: TGTGCCAGTGTGAAAGGGGAGGGTCGGCGTACTGAAGCTTTCTTT. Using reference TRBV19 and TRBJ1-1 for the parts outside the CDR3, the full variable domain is DGGITQSPKYLFRKEGQNVTLSCEQNLNHDAMYWYRQDPGQGLRLIYYSQIVNDFQKGDIAEGYSVSREKKESFPLTVTSAQKNPTAFYLCASVKGEGRRTEAFFGQGTRLTVV.

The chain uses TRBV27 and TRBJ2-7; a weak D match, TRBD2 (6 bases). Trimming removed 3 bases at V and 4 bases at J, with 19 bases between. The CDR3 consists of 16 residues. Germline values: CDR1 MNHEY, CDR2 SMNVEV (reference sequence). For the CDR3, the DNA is TGTGCCAGCAGTTTGGTGGGGCGGACTATTAAATACGAGCAGTACTTC. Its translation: CASSLVGRTIKYEQYF.

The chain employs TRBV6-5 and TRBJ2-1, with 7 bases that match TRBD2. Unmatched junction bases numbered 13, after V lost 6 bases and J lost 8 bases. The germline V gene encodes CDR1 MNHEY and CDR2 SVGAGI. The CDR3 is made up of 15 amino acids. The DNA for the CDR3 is TGTGCCAGCAGCCTTGCTCGCGGGAGTAGGTATGAGCAGTTCTTC. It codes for CASSLARGSRYEQFF.

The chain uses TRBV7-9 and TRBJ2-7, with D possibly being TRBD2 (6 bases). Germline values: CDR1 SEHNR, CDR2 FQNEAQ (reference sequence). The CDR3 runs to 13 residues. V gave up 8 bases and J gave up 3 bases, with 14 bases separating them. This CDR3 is CASSVGSGYEQYF. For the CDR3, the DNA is TGTGCCAGCTCCGTCGGTAGCGGCTACGAGCAGTACTTC.

For the CDR3, the DNA is TGTGCCAGCAGCTTACCCCTCAGCGACGCGAACACCGGGGAGCTGTTTTTT. Translation gives CASSLPLSDANTGELFF. The chain combines TRBV7-2 with TRBJ2-2; D call uncertain. The CDR3 is made up of 17 amino acids. With 2 bases removed from V and 0 bases from J, the gap between germline ends came to 13 bases. Germline CDR1 and CDR2: SGHTA and FQGNSA.

The CDR3 here is CASSEAPPGGGETQYF. CDR3 nucleotide sequence: TGTGCCAGCAGTGAAGCTCCCCCGGGGGGAGGAGAGACCCAGTACTTC. This chain joins TRBV6-1 and TRBJ2-5, with 7 bases lining up with TRBD2. There are 16 residues in the CDR3. The germline CDR1 and CDR2 sequences are MNHNS and SASEGT. V was clipped by 0 bases and J by 4 bases; unmatched bases: 8.

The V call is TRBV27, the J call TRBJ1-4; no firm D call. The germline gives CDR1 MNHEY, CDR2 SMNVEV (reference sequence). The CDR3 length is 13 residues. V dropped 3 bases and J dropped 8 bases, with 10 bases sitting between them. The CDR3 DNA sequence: TGTGCCAGCAGTTTCCTAACCACGGAAAAACTGTTTTTT. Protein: CASSFLTTEKLFF.